This TCR beta chain was observed in a study of OX40 agonist ivuxolimab in advanced cancers. Regarding the study as a whole: With doses of 0.1-3.0 mg/kg, partial responders showed among the lowest clonal expansion.

Comment on this clone: What it binds is not known.

Only in-frame clones appear in the TCRdb table, and some are missing; sequencing was by immunoSEQ multiplex PCR. The sample holds tens of thousands of clones, roughly 80% seen once. Patients who had autoimmune disease history or got systemic immunosuppression were left out. The sequence was obtained from an adult with an advanced solid tumor such as melanoma, head and neck, liver or kidney cancer. Here the sequenced sample was CD4+ or CD8+ T cells sorted from blood, taken in a trial of the OX40 agonist ivuxolimab.

DNA for the CDR3: TGTGCCAGCAGCGCTCAAGGGACAGGGTATGAAAAACTGTTTTTT. It specifies CASSAQGTGYEKLFF. V usage is TRBV9 and J usage is TRBJ1-4; the match to TRBD1 covers 9 bases. This CDR3 is built from 15 residues. With 3 bases clipped from V and 6 bases from J, the junction kept 6 bases outside the gene matches. CDR1 is SGDLS, CDR2 YYNGEE, per germline.